This T cell receptor (beta chain) is drawn from a study of beta chain features in type 1 diabetes. V was trimmed by 2 bases and J by 5 bases, leaving 13 bases between them. CDR3 length: 14 residues. The V gene's germline CDR1 is SGHAT and CDR2 FQDESV (reference sequence). Notes on this clone: Antigen specificity is unknown.

cDNA synthesis used the whole RNA isolate, giving expressed TCRB sequences. Only in-frame clones appear in the TCRdb table, and some are missing; sequencing was by immunoSEQ multiplex PCR. The sample lists roughly 400,000 clones; over 12% were seen once. Findings of the study overall: For Type 1 diabetes patients, all four CD4+ subsets carried TCRB CDR3s that were moderately but significantly shorter. Sequencing the cDNA could make cells with high TCR expression show up more than they should. A possible short-template PCR bias applies equally to patients and controls.

The TCR comes from a young woman in good health. The source material was naive CD4+ T cells from blood. V usage is TRBV11-1 and J usage is TRBJ2-7; no definite D call. The CDR3 DNA reads TGTGCCAGCAGCTTAACTTTGCAGGCCGACGAGCAGTACTTC. This sequence encodes CASSLTLQADEQYF.